The next 20 T cell receptor beta chains were all read from a single sample in a study of T cells in Graves' hyperthyroidism and ophthalmopathy. Amplified TCR beta CDR3 regions derived from RNA transcripts. The study used the HTBI primer set for a first-round RT-PCR of the TCR CDR3. TCRdb reprocessed the multiplex PCR reads with MiXCR, giving one entry per CDR3 protein. The sample has approximately 720,000 distinct CDR3 sequences, roughly 20% seen once. Material for sequencing was blood. The receptors derive from a woman aged 50 to 65 with Graves' hyperthyroidism that later progressed to Graves' ophthalmopathy.

This clonotype was observed many times. V usage is TRBV2 and J usage is TRBJ2-7; D remains unclear. This CDR3 region has 12 residues. V lost 10 bases to trimming and J lost 2 bases, with 12 bases between them. Germline V lookup: CDR1 SNHLY, CDR2 FYNNEI. The CDR3 spells CATKDETYEQYF. CDR3 DNA sequence: TGTGCCACCAAGGACGAGACCTACGAGCAGTACTTC.

This clonotype was found many times. This sequence joins TRBV6-1 and TRBJ1-1; perhaps TRBD1 as D (5 bases). This CDR3 has 13 residues. V gave up 8 bases and J gave up 2 bases, with 12 bases separating them. CDR1 and CDR2 from the germline V gene are MNHNS and SASEGT. CDR3 coding DNA: TGTGCCAGCTCAACAGGCGGCAACACTGAAGCTTTCTTT. Translated: CASSTGGNTEAFF.

Ten or more counts support this clonotype. The V call is TRBV6-1, the J call TRBJ2-5, with 11 bases fitting TRBD2. Germline values: CDR1 MNHNS, CDR2 SASEGT. The CDR3 has 16 amino acids. V was clipped by 5 bases and J by 3 bases; unmatched bases: 8. The CDR3 region is CASSPYFSGGEETQYF. The DNA of the CDR3 is TGTGCCAGCAGTCCCTATTTTAGCGGGGGGGAAGAGACCCAGTACTTC.

This clonotype turned up a few times. The chain couples TRBV20-1 to TRBJ2-7, with TRBD1 matching 7 bases. V gave up 3 bases and J gave up 0 bases; unmatched junction bases: 2. Looked up from germline, CDR1 is DFQATT and CDR2 is SNEGSKA (reference sequence). The CDR3 has 13 residues. CDR3 residues: CSASPGGSYEQYF. CDR3 in DNA: TGCAGTGCTAGCCCAGGGGGCTCCTACGAGCAGTACTTC.

The J gene is TRBJ2-1, the V gene TRBV5-5; unclear D gene. The end of the DNA fits TRBJ2-7 better, so the J call may be wrong. The CDR3 contains 19 residues. Germline V CDR1 and CDR2: SGHKS, YYEKEE (reference sequence). The CDR3 sequence is CASSSRQPSGSSSYNEQYF. DNA for the CDR3: TGTGCCAGCAGCTCTCGACAACCTTCTGGCTCCTCCTCCTACAATGAGCAGTACTTC.

This clonotype has at least ten counts. This rearrangement joins TRBV9 to TRBJ1-1, with D possibly TRBD1 on 5 matching bases. Germline V lookup: CDR1 SGDLS, CDR2 YYNGEE. There are 13 residues in the CDR3. Deletions cut 4 bases from V and 3 bases from J, with 10 bases between. The CDR3 is CASSPRADTEAFF. The CDR3 DNA sequence: TGTGCCAGCAGCCCCAGGGCGGACACTGAAGCTTTCTTT.

This clonotype showed up many times. The J gene is TRBJ1-2, the V gene TRBV12-3 or TRBV12-4, with a weak D call TRBD1 (5 bases). V was trimmed by 2 bases and J by 6 bases, leaving 16 bases between them. This CDR3 has 15 residues. CDR3 bases: TGTGCCAGCAGTTTAACCCGCAGGGACTTACATGGCTACACCTTC. This codes for CASSLTRRDLHGYTF.

In its sample, this clonotype was seen a few times. The chain uses TRBV18 and TRBJ2-1; no reliable D call. Looked up from germline, CDR1 is KGHSH and CDR2 is LQKENI. This CDR3 has 16 residues. The V and J ends lost 0 bases and 0 bases respectively, with 9 bases between them. CDR3 coding DNA: TGTGCCAGCTCACCACCTGTAAGGAGCTCCTACAATGAGCAGTTCTTC. Amino acids: CASSPPVRSSYNEQFF.

This clonotype came up a few times. V gene TRBV27 combines with J gene TRBJ1-1; 7 nucleotides align to TRBD1. Trimming took 3 bases from V and 6 from J; bases not matched to a gene: 13. Germline assignment: CDR1 MNHEY and CDR2 SMNVEV (reference sequence). The CDR3 extends over 16 amino acids. The CDR3 spells CASSFGLFRGGAEAFF. In DNA form, the CDR3 reads TGTGCCAGCAGTTTCGGCTTGTTCAGGGGGGGGGCTGAAGCTTTCTTT.

There are a few counts of this clonotype. The chain recombines TRBV6-1 with TRBJ1-1; D is unclear. V lost 4 bases and J 3 bases, leaving 12 bases between the germline ends. Germline V CDR1 and CDR2: MNHNS, SASEGT. The length of the CDR3 is 14 residues. CDR3 bases: TGTGCCAGCAGTGGACCTGGGAGGGACACTGAAGCTTTCTTT. Translating it yields CASSGPGRDTEAFF.

This clonotype was detected many times. The J gene is TRBJ2-2, the V gene TRBV9, with a weak D call TRBD1 (6 bases). This CDR3 region has 13 residues. The ends were cut back, 2 bases at V and 5 bases at J, with 7 bases in the middle. CDR1 SGDLS and CDR2 YYNGEE come from the germline V gene. The CDR3 coding sequence is TGTGCCAGCAGCGTCACAGGGACCGGGGAGCTGTTTTTT. Its protein product is CASSVTGTGELFF.

This clonotype was observed many times. The V call is TRBV20-1, the J call TRBJ2-5; 8 bases align to TRBD2. The CDR3 contains 15 residues. Germline loops: CDR1 DFQATT, CDR2 SNEGSKA (reference sequence). The junction had 9 bases not matched to a gene; V was cut back by 6 bases and J by 0 bases. CDR3 nucleotides: TGCAGTGCCAGGGAGGGCGGGGGGTACCAAGAGACCCAGTACTTC. Translating it yields CSAREGGGYQETQYF.

This clonotype was seen many times. The genes are TRBV18 and TRBJ2-5, with TRBD1 matching 7 bases. The CDR3 totals 15 residues. Germline V lookup: CDR1 KGHSH, CDR2 LQKENI. After removal of 5 bases from V and 7 bases from J, the junction contained 13 bases not matched to a gene. CDR3 in amino acids: CASSSLQGRAPTQYF. The CDR3 DNA sequence: TGTGCCAGCTCATCCTTACAGGGGCGCGCACCGACCCAGTACTTC.

The chain's CDR3 is CAITLQSSNTEAFF. The CDR3, as DNA: TGTGCCATCACCCTCCAGTCCTCGAACACTGAAGCTTTCTTT. The J gene is TRBJ1-1, the V gene TRBV3-1; no reliable D call. V lost 10 bases to trimming and J lost 1 base, with 16 bases between them. There are 14 residues in the CDR3. From germline, CDR1 is LGHDT and CDR2 YNNKEL (reference sequence).

This clonotype was found a few times. The CDR3 bases are TGTGCCAGCAGTTTGGGCCGTGGGACTCCTAATAGCAATCAGCCCCAGCATTTT. Protein sequence: CASSLGRGTPNSNQPQHF. The chain uses TRBV12-3 or TRBV12-4 and TRBJ1-5; TRBD1 might be the D (5 bases). Trimming cost V 3 bases and J 0 bases, with 18 bases left between them. This CDR3 is built from 18 residues.

The sample holds a few counts of this clonotype. The V gene is TRBV15, the J gene TRBJ1-1; D is unresolved. Trimming pared 0 bases from V and 11 bases from J, leaving 10 bases between. Per the germline V gene, CDR1 is LNHNV and CDR2 is YYDKDF (reference sequence). The CDR3 sequence is 12 residues long. The CDR3 region is CATSRDGLMAFF. CDR3 DNA sequence: TGTGCCACCAGCAGAGATGGGCTGATGGCTTTCTTT.

The table lists this clonotype with many counts. The CDR3, as DNA: TGCAGTGCTAGAGACCGGGAGGAGGTCTCCTACGAGCAGTACTTC. Translation gives CSARDREEVSYEQYF. The chain joins TRBV20-1 to TRBJ2-7; 7 nucleotides align to TRBD2. Looked up from germline, CDR1 is DFQATT and CDR2 is SNEGSKA (reference sequence). The CDR3 length is 15 residues. Losses at the gene ends were 0 bases for V and 0 bases for J; bases not matched to a gene: 5.

This chain links TRBV12-3 or TRBV12-4 with TRBJ2-3; 7 nucleotides match TRBD2. J lost 0 bases, V lost 5 bases, and 11 bases had no gene match. This CDR3 region has 17 residues. The chain's CDR3 is CASSREGGLSSTDTQYF. The CDR3 bases are TGTGCCAGCAGTAGGGAGGGTGGCTTATCTAGCACAGATACGCAGTATTTT.

This clonotype was counted many times. CDR3 nucleotides: TGCGCCAGCAGCCTTGACAGGGGCCCTGCGGGGACTGAAGCTTTCTTT. It translates to CASSLDRGPAGTEAFF. The V call is TRBV5-1, the J call TRBJ1-1; 8 bases agree with TRBD1. After removal of 4 bases from V and 5 bases from J, the junction contained 13 bases not matched to a gene. The CDR3 spans 16 residues. Germline CDR1 reads SGHRS; CDR2 reads YFSETQ.

This clonotype was counted ten times or more. DNA for the CDR3: TGTGCCAGCAGCTCAGAGCGACTTTTAGATACGCAGTATTTT. Translation: CASSSERLLDTQYF. The chain is built from TRBV11-1 and TRBJ2-3; no definite D call. The CDR3 contains 14 residues. Trimming took 4 bases from V and 5 from J, leaving 13 bases between them. Germline V gene sequence: CDR1 SGHAT, CDR2 FQDESV (reference sequence).